This T cell receptor beta chain was profiled in a study of CD8 T cells in ankylosing spondylitis. The CDR3 contains 13 residues. CDR1 MNHEY and CDR2 SVGAGI come from the germline V gene. V trimming: 6 bases; J trimming: 2 bases; junction bases outside the gene matches: 4. This clonotype was counted many times. Its antigen is unidentified. Broader study findings: In ankylosing spondylitis blood, a motif of about eight highly homologous TCR beta variants appeared characteristic. Reportedly, disease-linked clones are significantly enriched in ankylosing spondylitis patients' matched synovial fluid.

For TCR beta, libraries came from quantitative 5'-RACE with molecular barcodes. One entry per CDR3 protein results from TCRdb running MiXCR on the 5' RACE reads. The sample yields some 130,000 distinct CDR3 sequences, about 7% seen once. Sequenced material: blood, either unsorted or a sorted T cell fraction (not recorded which). The TCR sequence derives from a female donor with ankylosing spondylitis or in good health (not recorded which). V gene TRBV6-5 combines with J gene TRBJ2-7, with 7 positions matching TRBD1. In DNA form, the CDR3 reads TGTGCCAGCAGCAAGACAGGGACCTACGAGCAGTACTTC. Translated, it gives CASSKTGTYEQYF.